This passage covers 5 T cell receptor beta chains from one sample sequenced in a study of T cell repertoires in cytomegalovirus infection. TCRdb processed the reads anew with MiXCR; each CDR3 protein has one entry. Seen here are 45,000 to 55,000 distinct CDR3 sequences, roughly 19% observed once, and the top ten hold about 48%. These receptors are not linked to any known antigen. The source was CD8+ T cells from cultured PBMCs, collected from culture after CMV antigen stimulation. These receptors all come from a human donor in good health (CMV status not recorded). Some clones in this sample may be carry-over from other donors' samples.

The sample holds one count of this clonotype. Since a much larger clone is just one base distant, this may be a read error. This chain joins TRBV7-6 and TRBJ2-1; 13 bases are shared with TRBD2. The germline gives CDR1 SGHVS, CDR2 FNYEAQ. The CDR3 consists of 16 residues. CDR3 sequence reads: CANSSGLAGYDDEQFF. The DNA of the CDR3 is TGTGCCAACAGCTCGGGACTAGCGGGGTATGACGATGAGCAGTTCTTC.

The chain links TRBV7-9 to TRBJ2-7, with D hard to call. CDR3 length equals 13 residues. In germline, CDR1 is SEHNR, CDR2 FQNEAQ (reference sequence). V was pared by 5 bases and J by 1 base, with 9 bases between. CDR3 nucleotide sequence: TGTGCCAGCAGCGAAGAGGTTTCCTACGAGCAGTACTTC. The encoded protein is CASSEEVSYEQYF.

The chain employs TRBV12-3 or TRBV12-4 and TRBJ2-3; 11 bases map to TRBD2. J gave up 3 bases and V 5 bases, and 4 bases lay outside the gene matches. The CDR3 extends over 15 amino acids. The CDR3 region is CASSAGTSGTDTQYF. As DNA, the CDR3 is TGTGCCAGCAGTGCCGGGACTAGCGGAACAGATACGCAGTATTTT.

The CDR3 region has the DNA TGCAGCGCCGGGGGGGCCGATGCCGGGGAGCTGTTTTTT. The encoded protein is CSAGGADAGELFF. V and J are TRBV29-1 and TRBJ2-2; 8 bases agree with TRBD2. Trimming took 7 bases from V and 6 from J; bases not matched to a gene: 7. Germline assignment: CDR1 SQVTM and CDR2 ANQGSEA. This CDR3 is 13 amino acids long.

The gene calls are TRBV27 and TRBJ2-2; D is unresolved. Trimming removed 2 bases at V and 4 bases at J, with 11 bases between. This CDR3 has 15 residues. Germline V gene lookup returns CDR1 MNHEY and CDR2 SMNVEV (reference sequence). As DNA, the CDR3 is TGTGCCAGCAGTTTAAGGCTAGTCGGCACCGGGGAGCTGTTTTTT. Translation gives CASSLRLVGTGELFF.